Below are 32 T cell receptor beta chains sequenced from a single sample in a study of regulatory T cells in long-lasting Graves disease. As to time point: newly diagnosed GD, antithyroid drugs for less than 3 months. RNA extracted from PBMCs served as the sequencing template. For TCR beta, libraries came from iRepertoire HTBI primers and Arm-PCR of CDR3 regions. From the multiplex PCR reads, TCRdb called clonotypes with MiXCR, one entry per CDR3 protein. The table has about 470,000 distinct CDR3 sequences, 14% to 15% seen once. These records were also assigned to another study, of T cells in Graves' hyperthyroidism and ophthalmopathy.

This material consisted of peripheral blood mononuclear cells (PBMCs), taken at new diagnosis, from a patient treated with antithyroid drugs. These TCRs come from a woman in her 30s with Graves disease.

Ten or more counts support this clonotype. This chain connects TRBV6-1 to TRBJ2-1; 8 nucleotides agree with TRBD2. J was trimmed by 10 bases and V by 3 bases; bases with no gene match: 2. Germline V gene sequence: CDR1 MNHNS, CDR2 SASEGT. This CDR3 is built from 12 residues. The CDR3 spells CASSDQRGEQFF. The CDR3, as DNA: TGTGCCAGCAGTGACCAGCGGGGGGAGCAGTTCTTC.

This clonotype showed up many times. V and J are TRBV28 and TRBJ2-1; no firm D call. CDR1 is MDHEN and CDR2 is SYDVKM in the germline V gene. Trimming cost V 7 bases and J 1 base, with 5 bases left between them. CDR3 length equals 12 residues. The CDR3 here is CASNLSYNEQFF. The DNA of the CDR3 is TGTGCCAGCAACTTATCCTACAATGAGCAGTTCTTC.

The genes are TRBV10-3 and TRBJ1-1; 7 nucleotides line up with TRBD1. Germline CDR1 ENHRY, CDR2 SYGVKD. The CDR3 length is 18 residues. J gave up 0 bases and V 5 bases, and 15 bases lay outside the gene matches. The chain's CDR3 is CAISRLLGQARVNTEAFF. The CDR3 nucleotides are TGTGCCATCAGTCGACTACTCGGACAGGCGCGGGTGAACACTGAAGCTTTCTTT.

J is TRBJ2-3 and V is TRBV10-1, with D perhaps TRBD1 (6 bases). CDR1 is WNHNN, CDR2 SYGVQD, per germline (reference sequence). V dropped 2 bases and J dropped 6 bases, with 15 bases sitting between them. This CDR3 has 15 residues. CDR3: CASSEPGQTWDTQYF. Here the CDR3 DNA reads TGCGCCAGCAGTGAGCCCGGACAGACGTGGGATACGCAGTATTTT.

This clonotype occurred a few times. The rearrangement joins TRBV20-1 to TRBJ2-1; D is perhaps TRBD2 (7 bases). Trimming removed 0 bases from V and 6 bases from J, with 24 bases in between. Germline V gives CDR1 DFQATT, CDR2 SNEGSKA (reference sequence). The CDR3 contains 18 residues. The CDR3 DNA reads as TGCAGTGCTAGAGATTGGGGGGGGGCTATGATTACGGGCAATGAGCAGTTCTTC. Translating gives CSARDWGGAMITGNEQFF.

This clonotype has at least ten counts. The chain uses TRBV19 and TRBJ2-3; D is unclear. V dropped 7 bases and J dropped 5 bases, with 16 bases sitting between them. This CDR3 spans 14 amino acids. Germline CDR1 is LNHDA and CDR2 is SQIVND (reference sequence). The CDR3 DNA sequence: TGTGCCAGTACCGATGCCAACTCAGGAGATACGCAGTATTTT. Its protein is CASTDANSGDTQYF. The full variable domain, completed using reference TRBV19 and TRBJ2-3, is DGGITQSPKYLFRKEGQNVTLSCEQNLNHDAMYWYRQDPGQGLRLIYYSQIVNDFQKGDIAEGYSVSREKKESFPLTVTSAQKNPTAFYLCASTDANSGDTQYFGPGTRLTVL.

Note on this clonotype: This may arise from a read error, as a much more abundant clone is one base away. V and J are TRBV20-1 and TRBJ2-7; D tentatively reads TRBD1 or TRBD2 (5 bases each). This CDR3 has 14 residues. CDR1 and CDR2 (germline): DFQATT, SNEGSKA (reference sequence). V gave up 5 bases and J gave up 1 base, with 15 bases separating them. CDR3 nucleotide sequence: TGCAGTGCTGGGACGGCAGGGAGATCCTACGAGCAGTACTTC. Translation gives CSAGTAGRSYEQYF.

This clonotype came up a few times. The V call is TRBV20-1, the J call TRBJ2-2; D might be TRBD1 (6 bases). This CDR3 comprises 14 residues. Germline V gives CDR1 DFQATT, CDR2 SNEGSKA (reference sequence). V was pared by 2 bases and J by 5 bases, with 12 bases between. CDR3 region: CSARRTVGTGELFF. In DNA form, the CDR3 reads TGCAGTGCTAGAAGGACAGTGGGGACCGGGGAGCTGTTTTTT.

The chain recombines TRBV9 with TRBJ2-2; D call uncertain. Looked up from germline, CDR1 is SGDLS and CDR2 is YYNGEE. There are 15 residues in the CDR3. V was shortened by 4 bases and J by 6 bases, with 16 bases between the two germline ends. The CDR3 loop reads CASSSREGPPGELFF. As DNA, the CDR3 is TGTGCCAGCAGCAGTAGGGAAGGGCCCCCCGGGGAGCTGTTTTTT.

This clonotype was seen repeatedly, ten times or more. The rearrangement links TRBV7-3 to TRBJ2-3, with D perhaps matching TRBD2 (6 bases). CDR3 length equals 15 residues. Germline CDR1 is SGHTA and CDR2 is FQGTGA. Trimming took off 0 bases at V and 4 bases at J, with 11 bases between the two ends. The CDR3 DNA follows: TGTGCCAGCAGCTTAACCGGGAGTAGTTCAGATACGCAGTATTTT. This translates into CASSLTGSSSDTQYF.

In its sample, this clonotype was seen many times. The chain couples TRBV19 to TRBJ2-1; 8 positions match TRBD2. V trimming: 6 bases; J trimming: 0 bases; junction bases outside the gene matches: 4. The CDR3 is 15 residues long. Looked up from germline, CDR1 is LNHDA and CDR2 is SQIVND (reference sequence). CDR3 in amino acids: CASRESGSSYNEQFF. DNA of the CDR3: TGTGCCAGTAGAGAGAGCGGGAGCTCCTACAATGAGCAGTTCTTC.

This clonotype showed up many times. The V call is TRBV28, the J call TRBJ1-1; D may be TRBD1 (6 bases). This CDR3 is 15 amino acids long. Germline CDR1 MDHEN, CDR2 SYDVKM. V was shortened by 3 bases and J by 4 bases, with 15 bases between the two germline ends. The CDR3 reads CASSFLTGKVTEAFF. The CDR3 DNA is TGTGCCAGCAGTTTTCTTACAGGGAAGGTCACTGAAGCTTTCTTT. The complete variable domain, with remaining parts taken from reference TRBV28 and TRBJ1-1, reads DVKVTQSSRYLVKRTGEKVFLECVQDMDHENMFWYRQDPGLGLRLIYFSYDVKMKEKGDIPEGYSVSREKKERFSLILESASTNQTSMYLCASSFLTGKVTEAFFGQGTRLTVV.

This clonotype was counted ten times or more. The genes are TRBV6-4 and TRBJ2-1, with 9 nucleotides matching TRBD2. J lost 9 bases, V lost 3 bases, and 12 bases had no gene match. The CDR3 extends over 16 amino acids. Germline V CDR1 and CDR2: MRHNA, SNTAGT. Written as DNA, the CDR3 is TGTGCCAGCAGTGAGGATAGCGGGGGTCACCCCTTTGAGCAGTTCTTC. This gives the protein CASSEDSGGHPFEQFF.

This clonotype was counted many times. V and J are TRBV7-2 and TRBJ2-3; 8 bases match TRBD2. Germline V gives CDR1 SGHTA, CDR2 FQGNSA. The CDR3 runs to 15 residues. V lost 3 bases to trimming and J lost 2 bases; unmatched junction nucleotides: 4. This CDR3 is CASSLNSGVTDTQYF. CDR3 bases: TGTGCCAGCAGCTTGAATAGCGGGGTCACAGATACGCAGTATTTT.

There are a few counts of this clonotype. As DNA, the CDR3 is TGCGCCAGCAGCGGGACTAGCGGGAGGACAGCCTCCTACGAGCAGTACTTC. Translated: CASSGTSGRTASYEQYF. The chain recombines TRBV5-1 with TRBJ2-7, with 15 bases matching TRBD2. The germline V gene has CDR1 SGHRS and CDR2 YFSETQ. V shed 4 bases, J shed 0 bases, and the junction held 5 bases outside the gene matches. The CDR3 is 17 residues long. Using reference TRBV5-1 and TRBJ2-7 for the parts outside the CDR3, the full variable domain is KAGVTQTPRYLIKTRGQQVTLSCSPISGHRSVSWYQQTPGQGLQFLFEYFSETQRNKGNFPGRFSGRQFSNSRSEMNVSTLELGDSALYLCASSGTSGRTASYEQYFGPGTRLTVT.

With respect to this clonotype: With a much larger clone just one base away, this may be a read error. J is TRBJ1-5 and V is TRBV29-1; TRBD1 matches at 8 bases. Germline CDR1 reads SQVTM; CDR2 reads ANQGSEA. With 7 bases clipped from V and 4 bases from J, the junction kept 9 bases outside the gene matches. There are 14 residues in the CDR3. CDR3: CSGMTGEGNQPQHF. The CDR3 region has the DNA TGCAGCGGTATGACAGGGGAGGGGAATCAGCCCCAGCATTTT.

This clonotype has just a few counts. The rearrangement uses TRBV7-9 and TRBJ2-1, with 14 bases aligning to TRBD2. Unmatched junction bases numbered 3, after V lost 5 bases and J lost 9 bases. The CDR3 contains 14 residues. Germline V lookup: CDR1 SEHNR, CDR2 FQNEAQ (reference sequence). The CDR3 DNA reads TGTGCCAGCAGCATGGGGACTAGCGGGAGTGAGCAGTTCTTC. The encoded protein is CASSMGTSGSEQFF.

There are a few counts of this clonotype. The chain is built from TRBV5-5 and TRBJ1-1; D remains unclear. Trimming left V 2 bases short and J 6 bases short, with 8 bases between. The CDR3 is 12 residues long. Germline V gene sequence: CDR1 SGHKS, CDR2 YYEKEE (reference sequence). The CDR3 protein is CASSFMEPEAFF. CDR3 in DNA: TGTGCCAGCAGCTTCATGGAGCCTGAAGCTTTCTTT.

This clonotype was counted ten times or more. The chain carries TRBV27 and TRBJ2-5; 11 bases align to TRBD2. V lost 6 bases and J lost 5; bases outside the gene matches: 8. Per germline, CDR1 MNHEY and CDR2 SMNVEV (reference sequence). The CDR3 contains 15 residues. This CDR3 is CASSLAGGNWETQYF. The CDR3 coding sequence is TGTGCCAGCAGCTTAGCGGGAGGGAATTGGGAGACCCAGTACTTC.

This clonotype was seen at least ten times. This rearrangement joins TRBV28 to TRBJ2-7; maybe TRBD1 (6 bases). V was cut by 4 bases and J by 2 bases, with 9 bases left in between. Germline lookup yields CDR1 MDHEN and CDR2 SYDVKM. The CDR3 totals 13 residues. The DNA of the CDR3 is TGTGCCAGCAGTTCGGCAGGGGCCTACGAGCAGTACTTC. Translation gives CASSSAGAYEQYF.

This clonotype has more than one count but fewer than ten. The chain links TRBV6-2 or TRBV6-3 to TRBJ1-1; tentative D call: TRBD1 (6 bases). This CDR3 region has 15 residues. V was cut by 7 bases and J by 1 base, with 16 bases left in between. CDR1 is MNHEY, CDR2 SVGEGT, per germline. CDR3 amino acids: CASNPAGQANTEAFF. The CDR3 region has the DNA TGTGCCAGCAACCCCGCGGGACAAGCGAACACTGAAGCTTTCTTT.

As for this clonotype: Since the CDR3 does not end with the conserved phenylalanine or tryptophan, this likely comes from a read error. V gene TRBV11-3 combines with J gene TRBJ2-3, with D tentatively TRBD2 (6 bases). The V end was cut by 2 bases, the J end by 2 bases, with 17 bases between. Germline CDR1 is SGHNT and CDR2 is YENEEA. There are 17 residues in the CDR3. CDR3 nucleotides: TGTGCCAGCAGCTTAATGGGTCGCAGGAGGGACACAGATACGCAGTATTGT. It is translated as CASSLMGRRRDTDTQYC.

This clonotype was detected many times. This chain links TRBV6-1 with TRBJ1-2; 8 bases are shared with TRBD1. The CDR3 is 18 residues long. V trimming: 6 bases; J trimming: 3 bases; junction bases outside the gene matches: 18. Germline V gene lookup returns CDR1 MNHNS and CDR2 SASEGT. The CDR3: CASRGARTGSGRHYGYTF. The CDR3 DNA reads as TGTGCCAGCAGAGGAGCCCGGACAGGGTCAGGACGTCACTATGGCTACACCTTC.

The CDR3 loop is CASSPMGPISYEQYF. The DNA of the CDR3 is TGTGCCAGCTCACCCATGGGACCGATCTCCTACGAGCAGTACTTC. The rearrangement joins TRBV18 to TRBJ2-7; TRBD1 or TRBD2 may be the D gene (5 bases each). Deletions cut 3 bases from V and 0 bases from J, with 12 bases between. CDR1 and CDR2 from the germline V gene are KGHSH and LQKENI. This CDR3 is built from 15 residues.

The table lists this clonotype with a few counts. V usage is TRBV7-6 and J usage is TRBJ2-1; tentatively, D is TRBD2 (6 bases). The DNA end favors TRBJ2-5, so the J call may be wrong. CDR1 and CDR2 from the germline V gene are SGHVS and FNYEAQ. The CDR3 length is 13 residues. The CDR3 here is CASSLGTKETQYF. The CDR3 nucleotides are TGTGCCAGCAGCTTAGGGACTAAAGAGACCCAGTACTTC.

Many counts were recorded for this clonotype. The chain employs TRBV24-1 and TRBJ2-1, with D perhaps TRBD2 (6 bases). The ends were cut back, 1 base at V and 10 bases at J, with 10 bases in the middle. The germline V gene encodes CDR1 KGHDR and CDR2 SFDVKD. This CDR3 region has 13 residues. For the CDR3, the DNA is TGTGCCACCAGTGATTTTAGGGGACTCGAGCAGTTCTTC. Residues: CATSDFRGLEQFF.

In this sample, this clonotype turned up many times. The CDR3: CATADGDSYNEQFF. The CDR3 DNA is TGTGCCACCGCCGACGGGGACTCCTACAATGAGCAGTTCTTC. The chain couples TRBV27 to TRBJ2-1; a possible D gene is TRBD2 (5 bases). The V gene lost 10 bases and the J gene lost 0 bases, with 13 bases spanning the gap. This CDR3 has 14 amino acids. The germline gives CDR1 MNHEY, CDR2 SMNVEV (reference sequence).

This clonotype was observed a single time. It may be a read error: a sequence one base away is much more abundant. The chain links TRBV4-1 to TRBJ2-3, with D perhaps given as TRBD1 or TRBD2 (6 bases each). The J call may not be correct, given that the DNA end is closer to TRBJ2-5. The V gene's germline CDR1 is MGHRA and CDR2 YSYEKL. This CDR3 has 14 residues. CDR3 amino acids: CSSSHLGGRETQYF. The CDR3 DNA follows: TGCTCCAGCAGCCACCTTGGGGGGCGAGAGACCCAGTACTTC.

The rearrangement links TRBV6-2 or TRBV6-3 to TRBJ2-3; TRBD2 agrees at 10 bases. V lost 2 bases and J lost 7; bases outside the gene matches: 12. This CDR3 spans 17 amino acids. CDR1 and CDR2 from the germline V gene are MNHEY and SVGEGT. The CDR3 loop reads CASSYVGTSDPRYTQYF. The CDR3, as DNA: TGTGCCAGCAGTTACGTCGGGACTAGCGATCCGCGGTATACGCAGTATTTT.

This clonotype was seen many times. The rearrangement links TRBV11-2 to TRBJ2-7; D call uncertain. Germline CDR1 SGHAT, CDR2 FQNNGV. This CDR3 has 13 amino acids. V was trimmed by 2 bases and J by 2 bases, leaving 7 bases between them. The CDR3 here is CASSLSQTYEQYF. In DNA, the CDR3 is TGTGCCAGCAGCTTATCCCAAACCTACGAGCAGTACTTC.

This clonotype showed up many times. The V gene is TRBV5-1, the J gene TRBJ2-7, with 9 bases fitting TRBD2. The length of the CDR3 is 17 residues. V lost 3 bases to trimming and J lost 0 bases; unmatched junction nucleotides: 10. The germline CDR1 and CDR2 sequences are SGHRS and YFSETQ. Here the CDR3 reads CASSSWGAGGSSYEQYF. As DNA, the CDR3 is TGCGCCAGCAGCTCCTGGGGAGCGGGAGGTTCCTCCTACGAGCAGTACTTC.

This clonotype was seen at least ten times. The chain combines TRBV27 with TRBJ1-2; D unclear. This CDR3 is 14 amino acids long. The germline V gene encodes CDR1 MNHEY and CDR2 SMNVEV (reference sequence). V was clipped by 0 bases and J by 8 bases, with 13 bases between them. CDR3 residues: CASSLSGRIQGYTF. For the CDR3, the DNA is TGTGCCAGCAGTTTATCCGGGCGGATCCAGGGCTACACCTTC.